These T cell receptor beta chains were read from a single sample in a study of regulatory T cells in long-lasting Graves disease. Each CDR3 protein gets one entry after TCRdb re-called the multiplex PCR reads with MiXCR. The sample yields 550,000 to 700,000 distinct CDR3 sequences, more than 15% seen once. These data were also reused for a study on T cells in Graves' hyperthyroidism and ophthalmopathy.

The sequences come from peripheral blood mononuclear cells (PBMCs), collected at new diagnosis, from a patient treated with antithyroid drugs. The receptors come from a man aged 18-30 years with Graves disease. Both conserved end residues are part of each CDR3.

TRBJ1-5 TRBV20-1 CSAEDSADQPQHF
TRBJ2-1 TRBV6-2/TRBV6-3 CASSYSATSVYNEQFF
TRBJ1-5 TRBV6-1 CASSPRTFGEPQHF
TRBJ2-4 TRBV12-3/TRBV12-4 CASRLAGGYDIQYF
TRBJ1-5 TRBV3-1 CASSQGNKGNQPQHF
TRBJ2-7 TRBV20-1 CSARDAAYEQYF
TRBJ2-1 TRBV7-3 CASSSLGRNYNEQFF
TRBJ2-3 TRBV18 CASRDGQGGTDTQYF
TRBJ2-3 TRBV7-9 CASSPPKGRESDTQYF
TRBJ1-2 TRBV29-1 CSVPRRGAWGYTF
TRBJ2-1 TRBV4-1 CASSQADGSSYNEQFF
TRBJ1-3 TRBV5-6 CASSVGTVRNTIYF
- TRBV25-1 CASSDRGGLETQYF
TRBJ2-5 TRBV4-2 CASSQEATLANQETQYF
TRBJ2-3 TRBV19 CASSIRVSGDTQYF
TRBJ2-3 TRBV7-9 CASSFGPDTQYF
TRBJ2-7 TRBV6-2/TRBV6-3 CASSYPRDRDYEQYF
TRBJ2-1 TRBV20-1 CSATKPGPPPNEQFF
TRBJ1-4 TRBV5-1 CASSLQRANEKLFF
TRBJ2-7 TRBV20-1 CSAPPGPTYEQYF
TRBJ2-1 TRBV27 CATLGGPSYNEQFF
TRBJ2-1 TRBV2 CASGVYYGEQFF
TRBJ2-7 TRBV2 CASSDGSGAMRQYF
TRBJ1-1 TRBV2 CASMPEMNTEAFF
TRBJ2-1 TRBV20-1 CSARDRLAGGGEQFF
TRBJ2-7 TRBV11-2 CASSVTRNPSYEQYF
TRBJ2-1 TRBV9 CASSRQGAIYNEQFF
TRBJ2-1 TRBV9 CASSSRTSPLGNEQFF
TRBJ2-1 TRBV20-1 CSARLSYNEQFF
TRBJ1-1 TRBV7-9 CASTSLGDLNTEAFF